The rows below give T cell receptor beta chains drawn from one sample of a study of shared clonotypes between healthy human individuals. Using immunoSEQ multiplex PCR, the repertoire was profiled, and TCRdb retains in-frame clones only, with some absent. In the table there are about 680,000 clones, roughly 94% of which are singletons. The sample consisted of naive CD8+ T cells sorted from blood. The receptors here all came from a man younger than 40 in good health. CDR3s include the opening cysteine and the closing phenylalanine or tryptophan. D genes are given only for firm matches. Expanded clones are given a class, and other clones once, few, many or no size at all.

J: TRBJ2-1
size: .
D: .
length: 15
V: TRBV7-8
DNA: TGTGCCAGCAGCCGGTCCGAGGGCGCCTACAATGAGCAGTTCTTC
CDR3: CASSRSEGAYNEQFF

J: TRBJ1-1
size: .
D: TRBD1
length: 13
V: TRBV27
DNA: TGTGCCAGCAGTATCGGGACAGGGGGTCGAGCTTTCTTT
CDR3: CASSIGTGGRAFF

J: TRBJ1-2
size: few
D: .
length: 13
V: TRBV19
DNA: TGTGCCAGTAGTACAGGGTATGCCTATGGCTACACCTTC
CDR3: CASSTGYAYGYTF

J: TRBJ2-2
size: .
D: .
length: 13
V: TRBV9
DNA: TGTGCCAGCAGCGTAACGTCCACCGGGGAGCTGTTTTTT
CDR3: CASSVTSTGELFF

J: TRBJ2-5
size: .
D: .
length: 15
V: TRBV11-2
DNA: TGTGCCAGCAGCTTATATGGCACACACCAAGAGACCCAGTACTTC
CDR3: CASSLYGTHQETQYF

J: TRBJ2-3
size: .
D: .
length: 18
V: TRBV2
DNA: TGTGCCAGCAGTGAACGCCTCCTAACAGGGCTGGGCACAGATACGCAGTATTTT
CDR3: CASSERLLTGLGTDTQYF

J: TRBJ2-7
size: .
D: .
length: 14
V: TRBV6-6
DNA: TGTGCCAGCAGACACAGGGAGTTCAGGTACGAGCAGTACTTC
CDR3: CASRHREFRYEQYF

J: TRBJ2-3
size: .
D: TRBD2
length: 13
V: TRBV2
DNA: TGTGCCAGCAGGGGACTAAATACAGATACGCAGTATTTT
CDR3: CASRGLNTDTQYF

J: TRBJ1-1
size: .
D: .
length: 14
V: TRBV11-2
DNA: TGTGCCAGCAGCGTAAGAGGGGGGTTGGCTGAAGCTTTCTTT
CDR3: CASSVRGGLAEAFF

J: TRBJ2-7
size: .
D: .
length: 15
V: TRBV4-1
DNA: TGCGCCAGCAGCCAAGGAGTGGGGACGGGCTACGAGCAGTACTTC
CDR3: CASSQGVGTGYEQYF

J: TRBJ1-1
size: .
D: .
length: 13
V: TRBV27
DNA: TGTGCCAGCAGTTTATTAGGGAACACTGAAGCTTTCTTT
CDR3: CASSLLGNTEAFF

J: TRBJ1-4
size: .
D: .
length: 17
V: TRBV4-3
DNA: TGCGCCAGCAGCCAAGATCGAACCGGGGGCACTAATGAAAAACTGTTTTTT
CDR3: CASSQDRTGGTNEKLFF

J: TRBJ2-7
size: .
D: .
length: 15
V: TRBV15
DNA: TGTGCCACCAGCAGAGAGCCAGGGGGGACCTACGAGCAGTACTTC
CDR3: CATSREPGGTYEQYF

J: TRBJ2-1
size: .
D: TRBD2
length: 22
V: TRBV4-2
DNA: TGTGCCAGCAGCCACCTCAACACGGGGCTAGCGGACCGGGCAGGGACCTACAATGAGCAGTTCTTC
CDR3: CASSHLNTGLADRAGTYNEQFF

J: TRBJ1-1
size: .
D: TRBD1
length: 18
V: TRBV7-9
DNA: TGTGCCAGCAGCCCTAGCGCAGGGGGCTACTTGATGAACACTGAAGCTTTCTTT
CDR3: CASSPSAGGYLMNTEAFF

J: TRBJ2-7
size: .
D: TRBD2
length: 17
V: TRBV28
DNA: TGTGCCAGCAGTTACCTCCTGGGAAAGCGGGAGGTTCACGAGCAGTACTTC
CDR3: CASSYLLGKREVHEQYF

J: TRBJ1-2
size: few
D: .
length: 13
V: TRBV27
DNA: TGTGCCAGCAGTTGGGGGCAGAGCAATGGCTACACCTTC
CDR3: CASSWGQSNGYTF

J: TRBJ2-2
size: .
D: .
length: 14
V: TRBV7-9
DNA: TGTGCCAGCAGCAACCGGGGTAACACCGGGGAGCTGTTTTTT
CDR3: CASSNRGNTGELFF

J: TRBJ2-1
size: once
D: .
length: 12
V: TRBV4-1
DNA: TGCGCCAGCAGCCAAGATATGATCGAGCAGTTCTTC
CDR3: CASSQDMIEQFF

J: TRBJ2-2
size: .
D: TRBD2
length: 15
V: TRBV5-6
DNA: TGTGCCAGCAGCTTCACTAGCGGGAGGGCCGGGGAGCTGTTTTTT
CDR3: CASSFTSGRAGELFF

J: TRBJ2-1
size: .
D: TRBD2
length: 14
V: TRBV28
DNA: TGTGCCAGCAGTCAGCGGGGCCGCTACAATGAGCAGTTCTTC
CDR3: CASSQRGRYNEQFF

J: TRBJ2-1
size: once
D: TRBD1
length: 16
V: TRBV9
DNA: TGTGCCAGCAGCTCCGGGACAGGGTTTATTGACAATGAGCAGTTCTTC
CDR3: CASSSGTGFIDNEQFF

J: TRBJ2-7
size: .
D: .
length: 16
V: TRBV25-1
DNA: TGTGCCAGCAGTGAATCTGGCGGGAAGGACTCCTACGAGCAGTACTTC
CDR3: CASSESGGKDSYEQYF

J: TRBJ2-7
size: .
D: .
length: 15
V: TRBV27
DNA: TGTGCCAGCAGTTTAAACGGGCAGGGCCCCTACGAGCAGTACTTC
CDR3: CASSLNGQGPYEQYF

J: TRBJ2-1
size: .
D: .
length: 18
V: TRBV11-2
DNA: TGTGCCAGCAGCTTAGCGGTAGTAGGGAGCATCTCCTACAATGAGCAGTTCTTC
CDR3: CASSLAVVGSISYNEQFF

J: TRBJ2-1
size: .
D: .
length: 11
V: TRBV11-2
DNA: TGTGCCAGCAGCTTAGGTTATGAGCAGTTCTTC
CDR3: CASSLGYEQFF

J: TRBJ1-1
size: .
D: .
length: 18
V: TRBV5-1
DNA: TGCGCCAGCAGCTTGTATGGGGCAGGAAGGGCCATGATTGCTGAAGCTTTCTTT
CDR3: CASSLYGAGRAMIAEAFF

J: TRBJ1-5
size: .
D: .
length: 15
V: TRBV27
DNA: TGTGCCAGCAGTTTACGGAGACAGCCCAATCAGCCCCAGCATTTT
CDR3: CASSLRRQPNQPQHF

J: TRBJ2-7
size: .
D: .
length: 15
V: TRBV9
DNA: TGTGCCAGCAGTTCCCCCGTGGGGGCCACCTACGAGCAGTACTTC
CDR3: CASSSPVGATYEQYF

J: TRBJ2-7
size: .
D: .
length: 11
V: TRBV7-2
DNA: TGTGCCAGCAGCCCTTCCTACGAGCAGTACTTC
CDR3: CASSPSYEQYF

J: TRBJ2-3
size: .
D: .
length: 16
V: TRBV9
DNA: TGTGCCAGCAGCTTGACAGGACAGAGCCGCACAGATACGCAGTATTTT
CDR3: CASSLTGQSRTDTQYF

J: TRBJ2-3
size: .
D: .
length: 15
V: TRBV21-1
DNA: TGTGCCAGCAGCAAATCCAACCCTAGCACAGATACGCAGTATTTT
CDR3: CASSKSNPSTDTQYF

J: TRBJ2-1
size: once
D: TRBD2
length: 15
V: TRBV6-6
DNA: TGTGCCAGCAGTTACTCGCCTAGCGGGAGCTATGAGCAGTTCTTC
CDR3: CASSYSPSGSYEQFF